These 12 T cell receptor beta chains were all obtained from the same sample, sequenced in a study of OX40 agonist ivuxolimab in advanced cancers. Sequenced by immunoSEQ multiplex PCR; TCRdb stores in-frame clones only, minus some. The sample contains roughly 79,000 clones, about nine tenths of which appear only once. Source: CD4+ or CD8+ T cells sorted from blood, taken in a trial of the OX40 agonist ivuxolimab. Every receptor here comes from an adult with an advanced solid tumor such as melanoma, head and neck, liver or kidney cancer.

The chain links TRBV5-1 to TRBJ2-3; no clear D gene. The CDR3 is 12 residues long. Germline V CDR1 and CDR2: SGHRS, YFSETQ. V dropped 4 bases and J dropped 5 bases, with 8 bases sitting between them. The CDR3 protein is CASSEAGDTQYF. In DNA, the CDR3 is TGCGCCAGCAGCGAGGCCGGAGATACGCAGTATTTT.

This rearrangement joins TRBV11-2 to TRBJ2-3; no definite D call. CDR1 is SGHAT and CDR2 is FQNNGV in the germline V gene. Trimming stripped 2 bases from V and 6 bases from J, with 6 bases between. The CDR3 runs 12 residues. CDR3 residues: CASSLSVDTQYF. CDR3 sequence (DNA): TGTGCCAGCAGCTTAAGTGTTGATACGCAGTATTTT. Looking up the rest from reference TRBV11-2 and TRBJ2-3 gives the full variable domain: EAGVAQSPRYKIIEKRQSVAFWCNPISGHATLYWYQQILGQGPKLLIQFQNNGVVDDSQLPKDRFSAERLKGVDSTLKIQPAKLEDSAVYLCASSLSVDTQYFGPGTRLTVL.

The rearrangement links TRBV6-1 to TRBJ1-1; weak D call: TRBD1 (6 bases). This CDR3 contains 14 residues. Between the trimmed V and J ends, which lost 1 base and 1 base, there was a span of 7 bases. Germline CDR1 MNHNS, CDR2 SASEGT. The CDR3 nucleotides read TGTGCCAGCAGTGAAGAGGGACAGAACACTGAAGCTTTCTTT. This encodes CASSEEGQNTEAFF.

This rearrangement joins TRBV7-8 to TRBJ2-5, with 8 bases lining up with TRBD1. V dropped 5 bases and J dropped 5; count of bases not matched to a gene: 7. Germline V gene data show CDR1 as SGHVS and CDR2 as FQNEAQ. This CDR3 is 14 amino acids long. This CDR3 is CASSPDRGGETQYF. CDR3 in DNA: TGTGCCAGCAGCCCCGACAGGGGTGGGGAGACCCAGTACTTC. The whole variable domain, remainder taken from reference TRBV7-8 and TRBJ2-5, is GAGVSQSPRYKVAKRGQDVALRCDPISGHVSLFWYQQALGQGPEFLTYFQNEAQLDKSGLPSDRFFAERPEGSVSTLKIQRTQQEDSAVYLCASSPDRGGETQYFGPGTRLLVL.

The CDR3 sequence: CASSVFPGEAAWEAFF. The CDR3 DNA follows: TGTGCCAGCAGCGTATTTCCGGGGGAGGCCGCTTGGGAAGCTTTCTTT. The chain links TRBV9 to TRBJ1-1; maybe TRBD1 (5 bases). Germline CDR1 SGDLS, CDR2 YYNGEE. This CDR3 has 16 amino acids. Trimming stripped 1 base from V and 8 bases from J, with 21 bases between.

The rearrangement uses TRBV4-1 and TRBJ2-1; 7 bases agree with TRBD1. The CDR3 contains 16 residues. Losses at the gene ends were 2 bases for V and 4 bases for J; bases not matched to a gene: 8. Germline CDR1 is MGHRA and CDR2 is YSYEKL. CDR3 amino acids: CASSQPGQSQYNEQFF. Here the CDR3 DNA reads TGCGCCAGCAGCCAACCGGGACAGAGCCAGTACAATGAGCAGTTCTTC.

The rearrangement uses TRBV6-6 and TRBJ2-7, with 8 bases matching TRBD1. V was clipped by 0 bases and J by 4 bases; unmatched bases: 5. Germline-derived CDR1 and CDR2 are MNHNY and SVGAGI (reference sequence). This CDR3 is 15 amino acids long. The CDR3 coding sequence is TGTGCCAGCAGTTACTCGGGGACAGGTTGGTACGAGCAGTACTTC. This sequence encodes CASSYSGTGWYEQYF.

The chain employs TRBV2 and TRBJ2-7, with D possibly TRBD1 on 5 matching bases. V lost 7 bases and J lost 2, with 12 bases in between. CDR1 is SNHLY and CDR2 is FYNNEI in the germline V gene. The CDR3 is 13 amino acids. CDR3 in amino acids: CASKEGVPYEQYF. Written as DNA, the CDR3 is TGTGCCAGCAAGGAAGGGGTTCCCTACGAGCAGTACTTC.

The chain uses TRBV5-4 and TRBJ2-7, with D unclear. CDR3 length: 12 amino acids. Per germline, CDR1 SGHNT and CDR2 YYREEE (reference sequence). V was clipped by 4 bases and J by 0 bases, with 5 bases between them. The CDR3 sequence: CASSHSSYEQYF. CDR3 DNA sequence: TGTGCCAGCAGCCATAGCTCCTACGAGCAGTACTTC.

This chain joins TRBV27 and TRBJ2-5, with 9 bases identical to TRBD2. Germline V CDR1 and CDR2: MNHEY, SMNVEV (reference sequence). J gave up 5 bases and V 1 base, and 2 bases lay outside the gene matches. The CDR3 runs to 14 residues. CDR3 protein: CASSLFTSGETQYF. For the CDR3, the DNA is TGTGCCAGCAGTTTATTTACTAGCGGGGAGACCCAGTACTTC.

The chain has TRBV6-6 and TRBJ2-7; D gene ambiguous. V was trimmed by 0 bases and J by 5 bases, leaving 8 bases between them. Germline V gene sequence: CDR1 MNHNY, CDR2 SVGAGI (reference sequence). The CDR3 has 13 amino acids. This CDR3 is CASSYSSLNEQYF. DNA for the CDR3: TGTGCCAGCAGTTACTCCTCACTGAACGAGCAGTACTTC.

The V gene is TRBV10-2, the J gene TRBJ2-1; 9 bases fit TRBD1. Germline loops: CDR1 WSHSY, CDR2 SAAADI. Unmatched junction bases numbered 12, after V lost 10 bases and J lost 8 bases. The CDR3 has 14 residues. The CDR3 loop is CATSSTGGDHEQFF. DNA for the CDR3: TGCGCCACATCTTCGACAGGGGGGGACCATGAGCAGTTCTTC.